The rows below give T cell receptor beta chains drawn from one sample of a study of T cell responses to AZD1222 COVID-19 vaccine. Generated by immunoSEQ multiplex PCR, the TCRdb table keeps only in-frame clones and is missing some. The profile shows just over 150,000 clones, 90% of them singletons. This sample comprised peripheral blood, obtained on day 0 of AZD1222 vaccination. The source is an adult in good health. Both conserved end residues are part of each CDR3. D genes are given only for firm matches. Expanded clones are given a class, and other clones once, few, many or no size at all.

J gene	D gene	clone size	V gene	CDR3 protein	CDR3 DNA
TRBJ2-1	TRBD2	.	TRBV2	CASSQQTTSGSVGEQFF	TGTGCCAGCAGTCAACAAACGACTAGCGGGAGTGTCGGTGAGCAGTTCTTC
TRBJ2-1	TRBD1	.	TRBV11-2	CASSRVPGQGRRSDNEQFF	TGTGCCAGCAGTCGGGTCCCGGGACAGGGGCGCAGGTCGGACAATGAGCAGTTCTTC
TRBJ2-7	.	once	TRBV5-4	CASSLISLLEPDEQYF	TGTGCCAGCAGCTTGATCAGCCTTCTTGAACCTGACGAGCAGTACTTC
TRBJ1-5	.	.	TRBV15	CATSRDLGPGQPQHF	TGTGCCACCAGCAGAGATCTTGGGCCTGGTCAGCCCCAGCATTTT
TRBJ2-7	.	.	TRBV24-1	CATSDSSRTRHEQYF	TGTGCCACCAGTGATTCCTCACGGACGCGCCACGAGCAGTACTTC
TRBJ1-1	.	.	TRBV7-3	CASSFGTANTEAFF	TGTGCCAGCAGCTTCGGGACGGCGAACACTGAAGCTTTCTTT
TRBJ2-3	TRBD2	.	TRBV18	CASSVSGAKRDTQYF	TGTGCCAGCTCGGTTAGCGGGGCTAAACGGGATACGCAGTATTTT
TRBJ2-1	TRBD2	once	TRBV19	CASNSLAVSSYNEQFF	TGTGCCAGTAATAGTCTAGCGGTAAGCTCCTACAATGAGCAGTTCTTC
TRBJ1-2	.	.	TRBV2	CASSDVGYTF	TGTGCCAGCAGTGATGTGGGCTACACCTTC
TRBJ1-2	TRBD1	.	TRBV30	CAWSGGGAYGYTF	TGTGCCTGGAGTGGAGGGGGCGCCTATGGCTACACCTTC
TRBJ1-1	.	.	TRBV6-1	CASSEGSNTEAFF	TGTGCCAGCAGCGAAGGGTCCAACACTGAAGCTTTCTTT
TRBJ2-3	.	once	TRBV7-3	CASSLWVTDTQYF	TGTGCCAGCAGCTTATGGGTTACAGATACGCAGTATTTT
TRBJ1-5	.	.	TRBV28	CASSLSDGSNQPQHF	TGTGCCAGCAGTTTATCCGATGGGAGCAATCAGCCCCAGCATTTT
TRBJ1-2	.	.	TRBV6-2/TRBV6-3	CASSYSPWRGSYGYTF	TGTGCCAGCAGTTACTCACCCTGGCGGGGGAGCTATGGCTACACCTTC
TRBJ1-2	TRBD1	.	TRBV2	CASSQSGGPYGYTF	TGTGCCAGCAGTCAATCAGGGGGTCCCTATGGCTACACCTTC
TRBJ1-5	.	.	TRBV12-3/TRBV12-4	CASTQRGQPQHF	TGTGCCAGCACTCAACGGGGTCAGCCCCAGCATTTT
TRBJ1-2	.	.	TRBV19	CASRNNRAVDGYTF	TGTGCCAGTAGAAACAACAGGGCGGTGGATGGCTACACCTTC
TRBJ1-5	.	.	TRBV5-1	CASSLAGGNGNQPQHF	TGCGCCAGCAGCTTGGCCGGGGGGAACGGCAATCAGCCCCAGCATTTT
TRBJ2-3	TRBD2	.	TRBV27	CASSLVTSVSTDTQYF	TGTGCCAGCAGTTTAGTGACTAGCGTTAGCACAGATACGCAGTATTTT
TRBJ2-1	TRBD2	.	TRBV19	CASSTGRAGEGRSYNEQFF	TGTGCCAGTAGTACCGGTAGAGCGGGAGAGGGGAGGTCCTACAATGAGCAGTTCTTC
TRBJ1-2	.	once	TRBV28	CASSDSNYGYTF	TGTGCCAGCAGTGACAGTAACTATGGCTACACCTTC
TRBJ1-3	.	.	TRBV15	CATSSPGNTIYF	TGTGCCACCAGCAGTCCCGGAAACACCATATATTTT
TRBJ2-2	TRBD2	.	TRBV4-3	CASSQIAGANTGELFF	TGCGCCAGCAGCCAGATAGCGGGAGCGAACACCGGGGAGCTGTTTTTT
TRBJ1-4	.	.	TRBV4-1	CASSQDGGATNEKLFF	TGCGCCAGCAGCCAAGATGGGGGTGCAACTAATGAAAAACTGTTTTTT
TRBJ2-7	.	.	TRBV27	CASSWGPTAGYEQYF	TGTGCCAGCAGTTGGGGCCCAACGGCCGGCTACGAGCAGTACTTC
TRBJ2-6	.	.	TRBV30	CAWSPPGLGGANVLTF	TGTGCCTGGAGCCCCCCCGGACTTGGTGGGGCCAACGTCCTGACTTTC
TRBJ2-3	.	.	TRBV28	CASSFGGETDTQYF	TGTGCCAGCAGTTTCGGGGGAGAAACAGATACGCAGTATTTT
TRBJ2-5	.	.	TRBV10-1	CASSRRGRETQYF	TGCGCCAGCAGTAGGAGGGGGAGAGAGACCCAGTACTTC
TRBJ2-1	.	.	TRBV9	CASSVVNNEQFF	TGTGCCAGCAGCGTAGTCAACAATGAGCAGTTCTTC
TRBJ1-1	.	once	TRBV15	CATSRDYQLSEAFF	TGTGCCACCAGCAGAGATTATCAGCTCTCTGAAGCTTTCTTT
TRBJ2-1	.	.	TRBV4-2	CASSQAGWRDNEQFF	TGTGCCAGCAGCCAAGCAGGGTGGAGAGACAATGAGCAGTTCTTC
TRBJ2-7	TRBD2	few	TRBV6-2/TRBV6-3	CASSYEASGSYEQYF	TGTGCCAGCAGTTACGAGGCTAGCGGGAGTTACGAGCAGTACTTC
TRBJ1-5	.	.	TRBV7-8	CASSPRTGNQPQHF	TGTGCCAGCAGCCCCCGGACTGGCAATCAGCCCCAGCATTTT
TRBJ1-2	.	.	TRBV7-9	CASPGYTF	TGTGCCAGTCCTGGCTACACCTTC
TRBJ2-1	TRBD2	once	TRBV4-1	CASSLSGGPSYNEQFF	TGCGCCAGCAGCCTTTCGGGAGGGCCCTCCTACAATGAGCAGTTCTTC
TRBJ2-6	TRBD1	.	TRBV7-8	CASSSYRGAGANVLTF	TGTGCCAGCAGCTCCTACAGGGGTGCTGGGGCCAACGTCCTGACTTTC
TRBJ2-2	.	.	TRBV11-2	CASSLSDTGELFF	TGTGCCAGCAGCTTATCGGACACCGGGGAGCTGTTTTTT
TRBJ2-7	TRBD2	.	TRBV3-1/TRBV3-2	CASSQFNAGGGREQYF	TGTGCCAGCAGCCAATTCAATGCGGGAGGGGGTCGGGAGCAGTACTTC
TRBJ2-5	.	.	TRBV6-2/TRBV6-3	CASSSDGGSSAQYF	TGTGCCAGCAGTTCCGATGGTGGGAGTTCGGCCCAGTACTTC
TRBJ1-2	TRBD1	few	TRBV4-2	CASSHTTGGVVGYTF	TGTGCCAGCAGCCATACGACAGGGGGCGTCGTGGGCTACACCTTC
TRBJ1-4	.	.	TRBV5-1	CASSLGKLFF	TGCGCCAGCAGCTTGGGCAAACTGTTTTTT
TRBJ1-2	.	.	TRBV28	CASSLPGRTTYGYTF	TGTGCCAGCAGTTTACCCGGCAGGACCACCTATGGCTACACCTTC
TRBJ1-6	TRBD1	.	TRBV4-1	CASSQTGASTKNSPLHF	TGCGCCAGCAGCCAAACAGGGGCGAGTACAAAGAATTCACCCCTCCACTTT
TRBJ2-3	.	few	TRBV7-2	CASSLRTGTDTQYF	TGTGCCAGCAGCCTAAGGACAGGCACAGATACGCAGTATTTT
TRBJ2-1	.	few	TRBV6-4	CASSDSAQGSYNEQFF	TGTGCCAGCAGTGACTCGGCCCAGGGATCCTACAATGAGCAGTTCTTC
TRBJ1-1	.	.	TRBV6-5	CASSYSKSGHTEAFF	TGTGCCAGCAGTTACTCGAAATCCGGTCACACTGAAGCTTTCTTT
TRBJ2-1	.	.	TRBV7-8	CASSLVTGVPFF	TGTGCCAGCAGCTTAGTTACGGGGGTACCGTTCTTC
TRBJ1-4	.	.	TRBV9	CASSVGGTNEKLFF	TGTGCCAGCAGCGTAGGGGGAACTAATGAAAAACTGTTTTTT
TRBJ2-5	TRBD2	.	TRBV20-1	CSASSSREEVQETQYF	TGCAGTGCTAGTAGTTCGCGGGAGGAGGTTCAAGAGACCCAGTACTTC
TRBJ2-7	TRBD2	.	TRBV10-3	CATVNLAGASYEQYF	TGTGCCACTGTTAATCTAGCGGGAGCCTCCTACGAGCAGTACTTC
TRBJ2-3	TRBD2	.	TRBV10-3	CAIRVSGGRTDTQYF	TGTGCCATCAGAGTGTCGGGAGGTCGCACAGATACGCAGTATTTT
TRBJ1-6	.	.	TRBV4-3	CASSQDRARNSPLHF	TGCGCCAGCAGCCAAGACAGGGCCCGGAATTCACCCCTCCACTTT
TRBJ2-7	.	.	TRBV5-6	CASSLDYEQYF	TGTGCCAGCAGCCTCGACTACGAGCAGTACTTC
TRBJ1-5	TRBD1	.	TRBV15	CATSRGAGQPNQPQHF	TGTGCCACCAGCAGGGGGGCGGGACAGCCTAATCAGCCCCAGCATTTT
TRBJ1-4	.	.	TRBV28	CASSFRALNEKLFF	TGTGCCAGCAGTTTCCGGGCCCTTAATGAAAAACTGTTTTTT